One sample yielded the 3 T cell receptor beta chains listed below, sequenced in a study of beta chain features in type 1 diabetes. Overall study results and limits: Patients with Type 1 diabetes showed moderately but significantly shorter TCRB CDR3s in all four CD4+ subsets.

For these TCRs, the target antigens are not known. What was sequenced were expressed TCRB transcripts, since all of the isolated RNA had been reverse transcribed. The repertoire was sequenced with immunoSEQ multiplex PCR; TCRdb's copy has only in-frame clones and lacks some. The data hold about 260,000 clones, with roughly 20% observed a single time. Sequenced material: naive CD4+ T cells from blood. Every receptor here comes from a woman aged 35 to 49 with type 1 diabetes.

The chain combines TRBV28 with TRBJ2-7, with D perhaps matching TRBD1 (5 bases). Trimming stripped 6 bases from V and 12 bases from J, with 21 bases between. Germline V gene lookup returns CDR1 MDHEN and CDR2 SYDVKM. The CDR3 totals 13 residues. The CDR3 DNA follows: TGTGCCAGCAGCTTCCTCGCCTTAGGGGTTTGGTACTTC. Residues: CASSFLALGVWYF.

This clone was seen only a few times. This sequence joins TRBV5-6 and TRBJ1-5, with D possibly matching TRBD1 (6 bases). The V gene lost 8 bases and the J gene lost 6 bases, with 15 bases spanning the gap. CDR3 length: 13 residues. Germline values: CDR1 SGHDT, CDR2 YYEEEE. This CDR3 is CASSAGDFQPQHF. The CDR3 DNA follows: TGTGCCAGTTCTGCAGGGGATTTTCAGCCCCAGCATTTT.

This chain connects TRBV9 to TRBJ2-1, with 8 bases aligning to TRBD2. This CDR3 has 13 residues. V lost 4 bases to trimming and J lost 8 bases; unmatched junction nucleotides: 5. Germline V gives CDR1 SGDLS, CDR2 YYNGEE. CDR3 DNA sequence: TGTGCCAGCAGCATAGGACTAGCCGATGAGCAGTTCTTC. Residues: CASSIGLADEQFF.